What follows is one T cell receptor beta chain and its context. This sample stems from a study of identical twins. Germline CDR1 MNHNS, CDR2 SASEGT. Trimming took off 6 bases at V and 6 bases at J, with 15 bases between the two ends. CDR3 size: 13 residues. TCRdb recomputed calls from the 5' RACE reads with MiXCR, one row per CDR3 protein. The sample lists about 330,000 distinct CDR3 sequences; 9% to 15% were seen once. The same data also went into a second study, on yellow fever vaccine responses in identical twins.

The rearrangement links TRBV6-1 to TRBJ2-7, with a weak D call TRBD2 (5 bases). This receptor was obtained from a woman younger than 30 in good health. The sequencing input was CD8+ T cells sorted from blood. CDR3 in amino acids: CASSISEKGEQYF. CDR3 sequence (DNA): TGTGCCAGCAGCATTAGCGAAAAGGGCGAGCAGTACTTC.